Following are 24 T cell receptor delta chains from one sample sequenced in a study of human gamma delta and Vdelta1 T cells. TCRdb reapplied CATT to the PCR reads. The sample lists roughly 7,000 delta-chain clones; about 43% were seen once. These TCRs' antigens remain unknown. The sample consisted of Vdelta1 gamma-delta T cells from blood grown in culture (DOT cells). The origin of the receptors is a human donor in good health.

By proportion, this clone is medium-sized. Within the sample, other DNA sequences also encode this same CDR3. The chain uses TRDV1 and TRDJ1; tentative D call: TRDD3 (5 bases). The CDR3 is made up of 16 amino acids. Germline values: CDR1 TSWWSYY, CDR2 QGS. V was trimmed by 8 bases and J by 0 bases, leaving 19 bases between them. The CDR3 is CALFRLGWTYTDKLIF. In nucleotides, the CDR3 is TGTGCTCTTTTTCGATTGGGGTGGACCTACACCGATAAACTCATCTTT.

The V call is TRDV1, the J call TRDJ1, with 13 nucleotides matching TRDD3. This CDR3 region has 18 residues. V gave up 0 bases and J gave up 2 bases; unmatched junction bases: 6. Germline assignment: CDR1 TSWWSYY and CDR2 QGS. The CDR3 loop is CALGELQYWGIRTDKLIF. The CDR3 bases are TGTGCTCTTGGGGAACTACAGTACTGGGGGATACGTACCGATAAACTCATCTTT.

The chain recombines TRDV1 with TRDJ1, with 10 bases that match TRDD3. Germline assignment: CDR1 TSWWSYY and CDR2 QGS. With V trimmed by 0 bases and J by 0 bases, 13 bases remained unmatched. This CDR3 is built from 20 residues. The CDR3 reads CALGELDSRGIRSHTDKLIF. CDR3 DNA: TGTGCTCTTGGGGAACTAGACTCGAGGGGGATACGTTCCCACACCGATAAACTCATCTTT.

As to this clone: A much larger clone differs by one base, so this may be a read error. Other DNA sequences within the sample encode an identical CDR3. This chain links TRDV1 with TRDJ1; D gene uncertain. Germline assignment: CDR1 TSWWSYY and CDR2 QGS. This CDR3 has 18 amino acids. CDR3 nucleotide sequence: TGTGCTCTTGGGGAACTCGTGTTGTTCCCCAAGAAGGGTAATAAGCTCATCTTT. Encoded protein: CALGELVLFPKKGNKLIF.

By sample fraction, this clone is medium-sized. The chain combines TRDV1 with TRDJ1; D gene ambiguous. CDR1 and CDR2 from the germline V gene are TSWWSYY and QGS. This CDR3 region has 13 residues. CDR3 bases: TGTGCCCTAATCCTCACCCACACCGATAAACTCATCTTT. Translating gives CALILTHTDKLIF.

This clone appeared a few times. V and J are TRDV1 and TRDJ1; 11 bases align to TRDD3. With V trimmed by 0 bases and J by 1 base, 28 bases remained unmatched. The V gene's germline CDR1 is TSWWSYY and CDR2 QGS. CDR3 length: 25 residues. This CDR3 reads CALGELILRAAGGYCPKELTDKLIF. The CDR3 nucleotides are TGTGCTCTTGGGGAACTGATCCTACGGGCTGCTGGGGGATACTGCCCTAAAGAACTCACCGATAAACTCATCTTT.

This clone was counted only a few times. The chain couples TRDV1 to TRDJ1; D might be TRDD2 or TRDD3, each matching 6 bases. V dropped 2 bases and J dropped 1 base, with 50 bases sitting between them. Per germline, CDR1 TSWWSYY and CDR2 QGS. The CDR3 runs 28 residues. Written as DNA, the CDR3 is TGTGCTCTTGGGGAAAGGATCCGTTGGGGCCTCCTACTACTGGGCGACGGACCTGAAATTGGGGTCACCGATAAACTCATCTTT. Translating it yields CALGERIRWGLLLLGDGPEIGVTDKLIF.

The chain combines TRDV1 with TRDJ1; TRDD2 matches at 9 bases. Germline V lookup: CDR1 TSWWSYY, CDR2 QGS. Losses at the gene ends were 1 base for V and 3 bases for J; bases not matched to a gene: 18. The CDR3 sequence is 20 residues long. The CDR3 sequence: CALGEPLPTRGNGRSDKLIF. The CDR3 DNA reads TGTGCTCTTGGGGAACCCCTTCCTACTCGGGGAAACGGGAGGTCCGATAAACTCATCTTT.

V and J are TRDV1 and TRDJ1, with 11 bases matching TRDD3. The CDR3 spans 22 residues. The germline CDR1 and CDR2 sequences are TSWWSYY and QGS. Trimming at V came to 4 bases and at J to 4 bases, leaving 26 bases not matched to a gene. The CDR3 loop reads CALGGLFPTRGTGGYFVDKLIF. The CDR3 nucleotides are TGTGCTCTTGGGGGACTCTTCCCTACTCGGGGGACTGGGGGATATTTTGTCGATAAACTCATCTTT.

J is TRDJ1 and V is TRDV2; D not certain. The CDR3 covers 12 residues. The V gene lost 0 bases and the J gene lost 3 bases, with 4 bases spanning the gap. Germline CDR1 GEAIGNYY, CDR2 EKD. The CDR3 loop reads CACDTFPDKLIF. In DNA form, the CDR3 reads TGTGCCTGTGACACCTTTCCCGATAAACTCATCTTT.

The rearrangement uses TRDV1 and TRDJ1, with 7 nucleotides matching TRDD3. The CDR3 runs to 22 residues. V lost 5 bases to trimming and J lost 0 bases; unmatched junction nucleotides: 27. CDR1 TSWWSYY and CDR2 QGS come from the germline V gene. Here the CDR3 DNA reads TGTGCTCTTGGGCTTCCCATCCTAACTGGGGACCCCATTCCGACGTACACCGATAAACTCATCTTT. Residues: CALGLPILTGDPIPTYTDKLIF.

In this sample, this clone turned up a few times. The chain carries TRDV1 and TRDJ1; D is undetermined. The germline CDR1 and CDR2 sequences are TSWWSYY and QGS. Between the trimmed V and J ends, which lost 0 bases and 9 bases, there was a span of 14 bases. This CDR3 is built from 14 residues. The CDR3, as DNA: TGTGCTCTTGGGGAACTCGGGCTCGGACTAGAACTCATCTTT. Translated: CALGELGLGLELIF.

This chain links TRDV1 with TRDJ1; 11 bases fit TRDD3. V shed 2 bases and J 1 base; nucleotides not matched to a gene: 21. This CDR3 is 22 amino acids long. Germline CDR1 and CDR2: TSWWSYY and QGS. The CDR3 DNA reads TGTGCTCTTGGGGAATTTAGTTGGGGGGCTGGGGGATACATATGGGGCACCGATAAACTCATCTTT. It encodes CALGEFSWGAGGYIWGTDKLIF.

This clone was seen more than once but under ten times. The chain links TRDV1 to TRDJ1, with 8 positions matching TRDD3. The CDR3 has 23 residues. The V gene's germline CDR1 is TSWWSYY and CDR2 QGS. The V and J ends lost 0 bases and 0 bases, in that order; junction bases with no gene match: 24. CDR3 amino acids: CALGELRTLAWGTTGVYTDKLIF. As DNA, the CDR3 is TGTGCTCTTGGGGAACTACGGACTCTAGCCTGGGGGACTACCGGCGTCTACACCGATAAACTCATCTTT.

The chain has TRDV1 and TRDJ1; 8 nucleotides agree with TRDD3. The length of the CDR3 is 21 residues. Germline CDR1 and CDR2: TSWWSYY and QGS. V lost 1 base and J lost 0; bases outside the gene matches: 19. The CDR3 DNA follows: TGTGCTCTTGGGGAACGGAGGGATAGGTGGGGGATTTTGGTGTACACCGATAAACTCATCTTT. Its translation: CALGERRDRWGILVYTDKLIF.

This clone was detected only a few times. The chain links TRDV1 to TRDJ1; TRDD3 matches 11 bases. This CDR3 is built from 20 residues. Trimming cost V 0 bases and J 0 bases; bases outside gene matches: 12. The germline V gene has CDR1 TSWWSYY and CDR2 QGS. The CDR3 reads CALGELGNSWGILNTDKLIF. In DNA, the CDR3 is TGTGCTCTTGGGGAACTAGGGAACTCCTGGGGGATACTTAACACCGATAAACTCATCTTT.

Judged by abundance, this clone is large. V is TRDV1 and J is TRDJ1, with D possibly matching TRDD3 (10 bases). From germline, CDR1 is TSWWSYY and CDR2 QGS. CDR3 length: 26 residues. Trimming removed 2 bases at V and 0 bases at J, with 43 bases between. The CDR3 DNA reads TGTGCTCTTGGGGAAACACGGGCCTTCCTACATTCCAATATGGGGGGATACGGAGAGGACACCGATAAACTCATCTTT. This encodes CALGETRAFLHSNMGGYGEDTDKLIF.

Concerning this clone itself: Being one base from a much bigger clone, this may be a read error. The V call is TRDV1, the J call TRDJ1; 7 bases fit TRDD2. Trimming cost V 4 bases and J 2 bases; bases outside gene matches: 10. CDR3 size: 16 residues. The V gene's germline CDR1 is TSWWSYY and CDR2 QGS. This chain's CDR3 is CALGAYDSYATDKLIF. For the CDR3, the DNA is TGTGCTCTTGGGGCCTACGATTCCTACGCAACCGATAAACTCATCTTT.

The chain carries TRDV1 and TRDJ1; 7 positions agree with TRDD3. Per the germline V gene, CDR1 is TSWWSYY and CDR2 is QGS. The V and J ends lost 1 base and 0 bases, in that order; junction bases with no gene match: 20. CDR3 length equals 21 residues. The CDR3 sequence: CALGERTHHTLGAAYTDKLIF. Written as DNA, the CDR3 is TGTGCTCTTGGGGAACGTACCCATCATACCCTGGGGGCCGCATACACCGATAAACTCATCTTT.

The chain carries TRDV1 and TRDJ1; 7 positions agree with TRDD3. The CDR3 extends over 23 amino acids. CDR1 is TSWWSYY, CDR2 QGS, per germline. With V trimmed by 2 bases and J by 1 base, 28 bases remained unmatched. The CDR3 sequence: CALGEVSLLPTLLGSILTDKLIF. As DNA, the CDR3 is TGTGCTCTTGGGGAAGTGTCACTCCTCCCCACTTTACTGGGGTCGATCCTCACCGATAAACTCATCTTT.

J is TRDJ1 and V is TRDV1; 8 nucleotides align to TRDD3. Germline loops: CDR1 TSWWSYY, CDR2 QGS. The CDR3 extends over 19 amino acids. V was clipped by 2 bases and J by 1 base; unmatched bases: 15. The CDR3 sequence: CALGERGGGLILVTDKLIF. CDR3 nucleotide sequence: TGTGCTCTTGGGGAAAGGGGTGGGGGATTAATTTTGGTCACCGATAAACTCATCTTT.

This clone was seen a few times. The chain employs TRDV1 and TRDJ1, with 10 bases identical to TRDD3. V gave up 5 bases and J gave up 0 bases; unmatched junction bases: 30. Germline V CDR1 and CDR2: TSWWSYY, QGS. This CDR3 contains 24 residues. The CDR3: CALGPGPSVRQPHWGMGYTDKLIF. As DNA, the CDR3 is TGTGCTCTTGGGCCTGGGCCTTCCGTTCGCCAACCCCACTGGGGGATGGGGTACACCGATAAACTCATCTTT.

The rearrangement uses TRDV1 and TRDJ1, with 13 bases fitting TRDD3. Trimming took 2 bases from V and 6 from J; bases not matched to a gene: 15. Germline CDR1 reads TSWWSYY; CDR2 reads QGS. The CDR3 consists of 19 residues. For the CDR3, the DNA is TGTGCTCTTGGGGAAGATGGACCTTCCTACTGGGGGATACGAAATAAACTCATCTTT. It encodes CALGEDGPSYWGIRNKLIF.

By share of the sample, this clone is medium-sized. The chain carries TRDV1 and TRDJ1; 12 bases align to TRDD3. From germline, CDR1 is TSWWSYY and CDR2 QGS. V lost 1 base, J lost 0 bases, and 45 bases stayed unmatched. The CDR3 has 31 amino acids. The CDR3 DNA reads TGTGCTCTTGGGGAACCCCTATGGGATTCACCCCAACCGAGCATGAATTTACTGGGGGATACCCGCAGCACCTACACCGATAAACTCATCTTT. Translation gives CALGEPLWDSPQPSMNLLGDTRSTYTDKLIF.